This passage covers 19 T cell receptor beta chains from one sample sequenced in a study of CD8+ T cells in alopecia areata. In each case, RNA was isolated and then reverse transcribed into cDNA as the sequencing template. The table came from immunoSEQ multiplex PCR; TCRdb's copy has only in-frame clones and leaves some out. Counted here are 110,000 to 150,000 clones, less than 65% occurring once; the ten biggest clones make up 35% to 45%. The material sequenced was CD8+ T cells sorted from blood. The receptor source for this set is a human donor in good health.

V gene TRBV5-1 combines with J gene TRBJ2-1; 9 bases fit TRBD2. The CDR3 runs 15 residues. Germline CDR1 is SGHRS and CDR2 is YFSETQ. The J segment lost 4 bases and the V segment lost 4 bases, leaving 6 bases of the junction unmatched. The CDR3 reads CASSPAGGPYNEQFF. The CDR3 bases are TGCGCCAGCAGCCCCGCGGGAGGGCCGTACAATGAGCAGTTCTTC. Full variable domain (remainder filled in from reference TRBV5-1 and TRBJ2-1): KAGVTQTPRYLIKTRGQQVTLSCSPISGHRSVSWYQQTPGQGLQFLFEYFSETQRNKGNFPGRFSGRQFSNSRSEMNVSTLELGDSALYLCASSPAGGPYNEQFFGPGTRLTVL.

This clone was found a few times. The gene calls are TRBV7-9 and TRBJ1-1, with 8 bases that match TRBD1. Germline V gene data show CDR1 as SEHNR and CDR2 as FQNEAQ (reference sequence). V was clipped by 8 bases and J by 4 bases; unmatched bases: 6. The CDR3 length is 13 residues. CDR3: CASRTGLTTEAFF. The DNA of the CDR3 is TGTGCCAGCCGGACAGGGCTGACCACTGAAGCTTTCTTT. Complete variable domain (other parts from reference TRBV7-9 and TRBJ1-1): DTGVSQNPRHKITKRGQNVTFRCDPISEHNRLYWYRQTLGQGPEFLTYFQNEAQLEKSRLLSDRFSAERPKGSFSTLEIQRTEQGDSAMYLCASRTGLTTEAFFGQGTRLTVV.

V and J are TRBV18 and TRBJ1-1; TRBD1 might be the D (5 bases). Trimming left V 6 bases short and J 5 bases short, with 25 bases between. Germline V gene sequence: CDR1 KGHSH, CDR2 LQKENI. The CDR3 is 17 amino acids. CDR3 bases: TGTGCCAGCTCTTCCCTCGAAACTGGGGGTTCGGGTACTGAAGCTTTCTTT. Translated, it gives CASSSLETGGSGTEAFF.

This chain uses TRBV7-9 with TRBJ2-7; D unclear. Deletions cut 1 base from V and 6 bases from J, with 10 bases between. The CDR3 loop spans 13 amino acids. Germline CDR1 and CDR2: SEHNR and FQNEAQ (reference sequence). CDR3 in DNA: TGTGCCAGCAGCTTAGTGGGTACCCCCGAGCAGTACTTC. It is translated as CASSLVGTPEQYF.

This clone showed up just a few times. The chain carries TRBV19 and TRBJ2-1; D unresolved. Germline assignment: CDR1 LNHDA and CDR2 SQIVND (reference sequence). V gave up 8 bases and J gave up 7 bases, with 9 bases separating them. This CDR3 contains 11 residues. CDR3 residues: CASGLFNEQFF. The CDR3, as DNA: TGTGCCAGTGGGTTATTTAATGAGCAGTTCTTC.

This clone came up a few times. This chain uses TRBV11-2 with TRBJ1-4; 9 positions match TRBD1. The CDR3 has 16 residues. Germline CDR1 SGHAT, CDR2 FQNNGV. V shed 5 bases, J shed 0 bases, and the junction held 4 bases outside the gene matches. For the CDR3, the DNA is TGTGCCAGCAGCGAGGGACAGGGAACAACTAATGAAAAACTGTTTTTT. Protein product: CASSEGQGTTNEKLFF.

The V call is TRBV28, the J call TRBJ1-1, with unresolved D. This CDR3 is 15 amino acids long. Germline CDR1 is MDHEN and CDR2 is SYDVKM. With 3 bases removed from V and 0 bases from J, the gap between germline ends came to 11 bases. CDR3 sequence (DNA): TGTGCCAGCAGTTTCTCGTTCGGATTGAACACTGAAGCTTTCTTT. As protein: CASSFSFGLNTEAFF.

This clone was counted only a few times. CDR3 protein: CASSLDSIGGTGPHTDTQYF. CDR3 DNA sequence: TGTGCCAGCAGCTTAGATAGTATAGGGGGCACAGGCCCTCACACAGATACGCAGTATTTT. V gene TRBV11-2 combines with J gene TRBJ2-3, with 7 nucleotides matching TRBD1. The CDR3 length is 20 residues. The J segment lost 2 bases and the V segment lost 0 bases, leaving 17 bases of the junction unmatched. CDR1 SGHAT and CDR2 FQNNGV come from the germline V gene.

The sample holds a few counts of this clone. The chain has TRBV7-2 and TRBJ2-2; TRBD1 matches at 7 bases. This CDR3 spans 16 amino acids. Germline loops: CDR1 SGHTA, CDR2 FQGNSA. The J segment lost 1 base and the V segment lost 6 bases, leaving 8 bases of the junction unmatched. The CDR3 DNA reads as TGTGCCAGCAGTCCCAGGACAGGAGAGAACACCGGGGAGCTGTTTTTT. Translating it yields CASSPRTGENTGELFF. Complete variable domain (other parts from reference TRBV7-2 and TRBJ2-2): GAGVSQSPSNKVTEKGKDVELRCDPISGHTALYWYRQSLGQGLEFLIYFQGNSAPDKSGLPSDRFSAERTGGSVSTLTIQRTQQEDSAVYLCASSPRTGENTGELFFGEGSRLTVL.

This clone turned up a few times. The CDR3 loop reads CASSFRRSSYNEQFF. The DNA of the CDR3 is TGTGCCAGCAGTTTTAGGCGGAGCTCCTACAATGAGCAGTTCTTC. The V call is TRBV28, the J call TRBJ2-1; D not resolved. V was clipped by 3 bases and J by 0 bases, with 9 bases between them. Germline values: CDR1 MDHEN, CDR2 SYDVKM. CDR3 length: 15 residues. Full variable domain (rest looked up from reference TRBV28 and TRBJ2-1): DVKVTQSSRYLVKRTGEKVFLECVQDMDHENMFWYRQDPGLGLRLIYFSYDVKMKEKGDIPEGYSVSREKKERFSLILESASTNQTSMYLCASSFRRSSYNEQFFGPGTRLTVL.

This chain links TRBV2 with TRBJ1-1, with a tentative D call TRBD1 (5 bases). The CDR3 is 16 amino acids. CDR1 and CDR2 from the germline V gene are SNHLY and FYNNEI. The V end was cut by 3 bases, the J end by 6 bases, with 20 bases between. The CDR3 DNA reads TGTGCCAGCAGTGATGTGGGGGAACAAGGAAAGTCTGAAGCTTTCTTT. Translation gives CASSDVGEQGKSEAFF.

CDR3 in DNA: TGCGCCAGCAGCCCTAAGCGGGAGGGCCACTATGAGCAGTTCTTC. It codes for CASSPKREGHYEQFF. This chain joins TRBV4-1 and TRBJ2-1; 10 nucleotides match TRBD2. Trimming took 4 bases from V and 8 from J; bases not matched to a gene: 8. Germline V lookup: CDR1 MGHRA, CDR2 YSYEKL. CDR3 length equals 15 residues.

CDR3 nucleotides: TGTGCCAGCAGCAAATCACAGGGGGGGCTAAACACTGAAGCTTTCTTT. Its protein product is CASSKSQGGLNTEAFF. This chain links TRBV11-2 with TRBJ1-1; 8 bases align to TRBD1. CDR3 length: 16 residues. The ends lost 5 bases at V and 2 bases at J; junction bases unmatched: 10. The germline V gene has CDR1 SGHAT and CDR2 FQNNGV.

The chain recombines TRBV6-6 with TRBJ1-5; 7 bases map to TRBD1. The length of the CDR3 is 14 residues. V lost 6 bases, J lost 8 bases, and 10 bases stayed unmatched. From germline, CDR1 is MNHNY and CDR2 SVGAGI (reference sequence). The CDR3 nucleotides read TGTGCCAGCAGCCCTGAACAGGGGAGGAAGCCCCAGCATTTT. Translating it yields CASSPEQGRKPQHF.

CDR3 residues: CASAGTAPDEQYF. For the CDR3, the DNA is TGTGCCAGCGCCGGGACAGCTCCCGACGAGCAGTACTTC. The V gene is TRBV7-9, the J gene TRBJ2-7; 7 bases fit TRBD1. The junction had 9 bases not matched to a gene; V was cut back by 8 bases and J by 5 bases. Germline V gene lookup returns CDR1 SEHNR and CDR2 FQNEAQ (reference sequence). The CDR3 covers 13 residues.

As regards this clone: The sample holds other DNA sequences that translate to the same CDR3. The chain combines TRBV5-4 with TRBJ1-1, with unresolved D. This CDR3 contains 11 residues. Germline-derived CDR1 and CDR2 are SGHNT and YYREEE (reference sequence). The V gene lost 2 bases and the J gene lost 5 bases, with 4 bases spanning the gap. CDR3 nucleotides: TGTGCCAGCAGCTTAGGGACTGAAGCTTTCTTT. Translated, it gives CASSLGTEAFF.

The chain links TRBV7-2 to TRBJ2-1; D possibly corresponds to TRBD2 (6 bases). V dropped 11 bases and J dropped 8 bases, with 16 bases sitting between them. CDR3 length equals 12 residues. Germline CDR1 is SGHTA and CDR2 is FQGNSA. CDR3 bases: TGTGCCCTTGGCGGGACTCTTTATGAGCAGTTCTTC. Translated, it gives CALGGTLYEQFF.

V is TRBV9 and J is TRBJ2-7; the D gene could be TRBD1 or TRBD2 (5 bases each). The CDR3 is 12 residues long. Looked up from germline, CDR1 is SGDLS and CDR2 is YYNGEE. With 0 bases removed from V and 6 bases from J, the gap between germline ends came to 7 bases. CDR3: CASSVGGAEQYF. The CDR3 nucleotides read TGTGCCAGCAGCGTAGGAGGGGCCGAGCAGTACTTC.

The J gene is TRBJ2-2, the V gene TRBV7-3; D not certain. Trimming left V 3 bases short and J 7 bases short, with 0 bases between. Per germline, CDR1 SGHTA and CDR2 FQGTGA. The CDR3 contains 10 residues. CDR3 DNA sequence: TGTGCCAGCAGCTTCGGGGAGCTGTTTTTT. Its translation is CASSFGELFF.